These 19 T cell receptor beta chains share one sample of origin, sequenced in a study of blood T cell repertoires in COVID-19. Assay: immunoSEQ multiplex PCR; the TCRdb copy retains only in-frame clones and omits some. The sample shows about 23,000 clones, about nine tenths of them seen only once. The sample taken for sequencing was peripheral blood. All receptors come from an elderly woman with acute or convalescent COVID-19.

The chain links TRBV7-9 to TRBJ2-7; D not certain. V lost 2 bases, J lost 3 bases, and 5 bases lay in between. Per the germline V gene, CDR1 is SEHNR and CDR2 is FQNEAQ (reference sequence). This CDR3 contains 12 residues. The CDR3 coding sequence is TGTGCCAGCAGCTTAAATTACTACGAGCAGTACTTC. Encoded protein: CASSLNYYEQYF.

The J gene is TRBJ2-7, the V gene TRBV2; maybe TRBD2 (5 bases). Germline lookup yields CDR1 SNHLY and CDR2 FYNNEI. This CDR3 region has 12 residues. Trimming left V 7 bases short and J 5 bases short, with 12 bases between. The CDR3 DNA sequence: TGTGCCAGCAAACGTCTAGCCCACGAGCAGTACTTC. Protein: CASKRLAHEQYF.

V is TRBV30 and J is TRBJ2-6; tentatively, D is TRBD1 (6 bases). Germline V gives CDR1 GTSNPN, CDR2 SVGIG (reference sequence). Trimming shortened V by 3 bases and J by 0 bases, and 12 bases separated the two germline ends. This CDR3 is built from 16 residues. The CDR3 region has the DNA TGTGCCTGGAGCTTGACAGGCGCCTCTGGGGCCAACGTCCTGACTTTC. Its translation: CAWSLTGASGANVLTF.

This clone was seen a few times. The chain uses TRBV18 and TRBJ2-7, with D unclear. Germline CDR1 is KGHSH and CDR2 is LQKENI. Trimming took 3 bases from V and 6 from J, leaving 15 bases between them. The CDR3 spans 14 residues. The DNA for the CDR3 is TGTGCCAGCTCACCGTCGAACACCCCGTTCGAGCAGTACTTC. This codes for CASSPSNTPFEQYF.

V and J are TRBV5-1 and TRBJ2-2, with 9 bases fitting TRBD1. V shed 4 bases and J 4 bases; nucleotides not matched to a gene: 8. CDR1 and CDR2 from the germline V gene are SGHRS and YFSETQ. The CDR3 runs to 16 residues. The CDR3, as DNA: TGCGCCAGCAGCCCACAGGGGGCGCATTTCACCGGGGAGCTGTTTTTT. As protein: CASSPQGAHFTGELFF.

The rearrangement joins TRBV6-4 to TRBJ2-2, with 11 bases aligning to TRBD1. The V gene's germline CDR1 is MRHNA and CDR2 SNTAGT. The CDR3 spans 15 residues. The V gene end was trimmed by 6 bases and the J gene end by 6 bases; junction bases not matched to a gene: 6. Here the CDR3 DNA reads TGTGCCAGCAGCCCCGGGACAGGGGGGGCCGGGGAGCTGTTTTTT. Its protein is CASSPGTGGAGELFF.

The rearrangement joins TRBV7-9 to TRBJ1-2, with 11 positions matching TRBD1. CDR3 length: 14 amino acids. Looked up from germline, CDR1 is SEHNR and CDR2 is FQNEAQ (reference sequence). V lost 1 base and J lost 7; bases outside the gene matches: 2. The CDR3 DNA is TGTGCCAGCAGCTTAGGGACAGGGGGCGTTGGCTACACCTTC. Its translation is CASSLGTGGVGYTF.

The genes are TRBV6-2 or TRBV6-3 and TRBJ2-3; 12 bases line up with TRBD1. With V trimmed by 2 bases and J by 9 bases, 15 bases remained unmatched. The CDR3 has 18 amino acids. The V gene's germline CDR1 is MNHEY and CDR2 SVGEGT. The CDR3 here is CASSYVRGGTGGLKTQYF. The DNA for the CDR3 is TGTGCCAGCAGTTACGTTCGAGGCGGGACAGGGGGCTTAAAAACGCAGTATTTT.

The rearrangement uses TRBV6-4 and TRBJ1-4; no clear D gene. Germline V lookup: CDR1 MRHNA, CDR2 SNTAGT. The V end was cut by 4 bases, the J end by 8 bases, with 11 bases between. The CDR3 runs to 13 residues. CDR3 sequence (DNA): TGTGCCAGCAGTGGCCATAACGGGGAAAAACTGTTTTTT. Protein product: CASSGHNGEKLFF.

The chain employs TRBV4-1 and TRBJ2-1, with D maybe TRBD2 (6 bases). The ends were cut back, 2 bases at V and 5 bases at J, with 10 bases in the middle. CDR1 and CDR2 from the germline V gene are MGHRA and YSYEKL. The CDR3 has 14 amino acids. DNA of the CDR3: TGCGCCAGCAGCCAATGGGGGGAACACAATGAGCAGTTCTTC. This codes for CASSQWGEHNEQFF.

The chain has TRBV10-2 and TRBJ1-2, with no clear D. The V end was cut by 6 bases, the J end by 8 bases, with 16 bases between. The CDR3 covers 13 residues. In germline, CDR1 is WSHSY, CDR2 SAAADI. In nucleotides, the CDR3 is TGCGCCAGCAGCGGGATAGCCTCCGGGGGCTACACCTTC. Residues: CASSGIASGGYTF.

This rearrangement joins TRBV6-2 or TRBV6-3 to TRBJ2-5; the match to TRBD2 covers 7 bases. The germline V gene encodes CDR1 MNHEY and CDR2 SVGEGT. The CDR3 has 13 residues. V shed 2 bases and J 5 bases; nucleotides not matched to a gene: 2. The DNA of the CDR3 is TGTGCCAGCAGTTACGGACTAGGGGAGACCCAGTACTTC. Protein sequence: CASSYGLGETQYF.

This chain links TRBV21-1 with TRBJ1-2; the table's D call of TRBD1 was not tested on the DNA. TRBV21-1 represents a pseudogene. CDR3 length: 15 amino acids. As DNA, the CDR3 is TGTGCCAGCAGCACGGAGGGACAGGGCAACTATGGCTACACCTTC. Protein sequence: CASSTEGQGNYGYTF.

CDR3 in DNA: TGTGCCACCAGCAGAGATGCTTCCAGCTCTGGAAACACCATATATTTT. Translation gives CATSRDASSSGNTIYF. V gene TRBV15 combines with J gene TRBJ1-3; D is uncertain. The germline V gene has CDR1 LNHNV and CDR2 YYDKDF (reference sequence). Between the trimmed V and J ends, which lost 0 bases and 0 bases, there was a span of 9 bases. The CDR3 runs to 16 residues. Full variable domain (rest looked up from reference TRBV15 and TRBJ1-3): DAMVIQNPRYQVTQFGKPVTLSCSQTLNHNVMYWYQQKSSQAPKLLFHYYDKDFNNEADTPDNFQSRRPNTSFCFLDIRSPGLGDTAMYLCATSRDASSSGNTIYFGEGSWLTVV.

The chain recombines TRBV29-1 with TRBJ1-2; TRBD1 matches 11 bases. Trimming took 7 bases from V and 3 from J; bases not matched to a gene: 7. The CDR3 runs to 14 residues. Per germline, CDR1 SQVTM and CDR2 ANQGSEA. CDR3 sequence: CSARDRGSHYGYTF. DNA of the CDR3: TGCAGCGCCCGGGACAGGGGGTCCCACTATGGCTACACCTTC.

This chain links TRBV19 with TRBJ2-4, with D perhaps TRBD1 (5 bases). CDR3 length: 18 residues. CDR1 is LNHDA, CDR2 SQIVND, per germline (reference sequence). V was shortened by 4 bases and J by 0 bases, with 19 bases between the two germline ends. The CDR3 DNA reads TGTGCCAGTAGTACCAGGGCCGATTCCGAAATAGCCAAAAACATTCAGTACTTC. Translation: CASSTRADSEIAKNIQYF.

The rearrangement uses TRBV7-2 and TRBJ2-1; 13 bases match TRBD2. Germline V gene sequence: CDR1 SGHTA, CDR2 FQGNSA. The CDR3 covers 16 residues. V was clipped by 5 bases and J by 8 bases; unmatched bases: 9. CDR3 sequence: CASSPWTSGSLHEQFF. In DNA form, the CDR3 reads TGTGCCAGCAGCCCCTGGACTAGCGGGAGTCTCCATGAGCAGTTCTTC.

V and J are TRBV9 and TRBJ2-7, with 11 bases aligning to TRBD2. Germline-derived CDR1 and CDR2 are SGDLS and YYNGEE. This CDR3 is 14 amino acids long. The V gene end was trimmed by 0 bases and the J gene end by 11 bases; junction bases not matched to a gene: 7. The CDR3 protein is CASSVDTSGSTEYF. In DNA form, the CDR3 reads TGTGCCAGCAGCGTAGATACTAGCGGGAGTACGGAGTACTTC.

This rearrangement joins TRBV24-1 to TRBJ2-1, with 11 bases identical to TRBD2. V trimming: 1 base; J trimming: 12 bases; junction bases outside the gene matches: 13. The V gene's germline CDR1 is KGHDR and CDR2 SFDVKD. This CDR3 is built from 17 residues. CDR3 sequence (DNA): TGTGCCACCAGTGATTTCCTTACTAGCGGGAGTGAAGGGGGGCAGTTCTTC. Protein: CATSDFLTSGSEGGQFF.